Listed below are T cell receptor beta chains from one sample, sequenced in a study of T cells after yellow fever vaccination. In TCRdb, the 5' RACE reads were re-called with MiXCR into one record per CDR3 protein. The sample lists about 340,000 distinct CDR3 sequences, 3% to 4.5% occurring once. The material sequenced was PBMCs, taken 5 days after the yellow fever booster vaccination. The receptors derive from a man younger than 30 who received the YFV17D yellow fever vaccine. Both conserved end residues are part of each CDR3. The D gene is left open where the match is weak. A row's size may be missing; if present it is once, few, many or a size class.

few TRBJ2-1 TRBV7-9 TRBD1 TGTGCCAGCAGGTATAACAGGGGCGGCAATGAGCAGTTCTTC CASRYNRGGNEQFF
NA TRBJ2-7 TRBV7-9 NA TGTGCCAGCAGAAAGGGGATCTCCTACGAGCAGTACTTC CASRKGISYEQYF
NA TRBJ1-5 TRBV21-1 NA TGTGCCAGCAGCACGGGGGATTTAATTAGCAATCAGCCCCAGCATTTT CASSTGDLISNQPQHF
NA TRBJ2-2 TRBV4-2 NA TGTGCCAGCAGCCAAGATACTGGCCGTAACACCGGGGAGCTGTTTTTT CASSQDTGRNTGELFF
NA TRBJ2-1 TRBV24-1 NA TGTGCCACCAGTGACCCGGCCGGGAGAGTCTCCTACAATGAGCAGTTCTTC CATSDPAGRVSYNEQFF
NA TRBJ2-5 TRBV5-1 NA TGCGCCAGCAGCCGCCCGGGCGGGCGGGAGACCCAGTACTTC CASSRPGGRETQYF
NA TRBJ1-5 TRBV15 NA TGTGCCACCAGCAGCCAGTTCAATCAGCCCCAGCATTTT CATSSQFNQPQHF
few TRBJ2-1 TRBV30 NA TGTGCCTGGAGTGTACTACGTGTTAGCTCCTACAATGAGCAGTTCTTC CAWSVLRVSSYNEQFF
many TRBJ2-3 TRBV14 TRBD2 TGTGCCAGCAGCCAATGGGCTAGCGGTTACACAGATACGCAGTATTTT CASSQWASGYTDTQYF
NA TRBJ2-7 TRBV7-9 TRBD1 TGTGCCAGCAGCCCGGTCAGGGGGTCCTACGAGCAGTACTTC CASSPVRGSYEQYF
NA TRBJ1-2 TRBV5-6 NA TGTGCCAGCAGGTCTCAGGGGCTTAGCTATGGCTACACCTTC CASRSQGLSYGYTF
NA TRBJ2-1 TRBV28 NA TGTGCCAGCAGTTTACGGCAGCTCAATGAGCAGTTCTTC CASSLRQLNEQFF
many TRBJ2-5 TRBV11-2 NA TGTGCCAGCGGGACGGAGACCCAGTACTTC CASGTETQYF
few TRBJ1-1 TRBV14 NA TGTGCCAGCAGCCAAGATTGGTGGGGGGAAGCTTTCTTT CASSQDWWGEAFF
NA TRBJ2-3 TRBV6-5 TRBD2 TGTGCCAGCAGTACCAGCGGGGGGGCCTTTGATACGCAGTATTTT CASSTSGGAFDTQYF
NA TRBJ2-5 TRBV20-1 TRBD2 TGCAGTGCTGGACTAGCGGGGGGCCCAGAGACCCAGTACTTC CSAGLAGGPETQYF